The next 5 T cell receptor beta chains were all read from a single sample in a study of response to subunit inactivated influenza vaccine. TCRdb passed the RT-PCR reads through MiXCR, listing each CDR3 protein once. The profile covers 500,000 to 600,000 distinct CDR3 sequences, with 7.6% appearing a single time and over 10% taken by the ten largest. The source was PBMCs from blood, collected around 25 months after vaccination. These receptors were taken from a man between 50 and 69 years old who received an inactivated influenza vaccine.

The CDR3 nucleotides are TGTGCCAGCAGTCTCGACCCTCTGGGCGAGCAGTACTTC. It translates to CASSLDPLGEQYF. The rearrangement joins TRBV6-5 to TRBJ2-7; no clear D gene. CDR1 is MNHEY, CDR2 SVGAGI, per germline. Deletions cut 5 bases from V and 6 bases from J, with 14 bases between. This CDR3 spans 13 amino acids.

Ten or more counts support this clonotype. The CDR3 coding sequence is TGCGCCAGCAGCGAAGCCGGGACTAGCCAAGAGACCCAGTACTTC. It translates to CASSEAGTSQETQYF. The V gene is TRBV5-1, the J gene TRBJ2-5; 8 nucleotides match TRBD2. The germline CDR1 and CDR2 sequences are SGHRS and YFSETQ. The ends lost 4 bases at V and 1 base at J; junction bases unmatched: 6. This CDR3 contains 15 residues.

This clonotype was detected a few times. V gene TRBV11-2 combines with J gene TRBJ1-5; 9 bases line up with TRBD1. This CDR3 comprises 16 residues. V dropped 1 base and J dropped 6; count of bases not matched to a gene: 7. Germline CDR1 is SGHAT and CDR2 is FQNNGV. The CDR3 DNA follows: TGTGCCAGCAGCTTAGGATTGGACAGGGGCAGTCAGCCCCAGCATTTT. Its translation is CASSLGLDRGSQPQHF.

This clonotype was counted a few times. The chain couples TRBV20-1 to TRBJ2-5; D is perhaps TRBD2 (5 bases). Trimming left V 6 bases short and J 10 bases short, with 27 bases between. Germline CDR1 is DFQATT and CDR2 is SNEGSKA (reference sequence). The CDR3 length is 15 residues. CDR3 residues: CSASGIGSGSYNQYF. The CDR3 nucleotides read TGCAGTGCCAGTGGGATTGGGAGTGGAAGCTACAACCAGTACTTC.

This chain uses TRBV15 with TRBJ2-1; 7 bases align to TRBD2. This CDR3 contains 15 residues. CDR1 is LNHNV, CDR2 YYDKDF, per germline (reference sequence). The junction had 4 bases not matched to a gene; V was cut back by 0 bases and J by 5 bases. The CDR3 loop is CATSRDLGTNNEQFF. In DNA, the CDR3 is TGTGCCACCAGCAGAGATCTCGGGACTAACAATGAGCAGTTCTTC.